The 16 T cell receptor beta chains below were found in one sample sequenced in a study of T cell repertoires in cytomegalovirus infection (dated by TCRdb to about 2019). Sequencing took place on an Illumina HiSeq 1500. TCRdb applied fastp at Q25 and MiXCR to the public reads, then kept only in-frame beta chains. Every distinct CDR3 protein forms one entry, paired with its most common genes and DNA. The sample table shows about 740,000 distinct CDR3 sequences, and about a third are seen once. 2.8% of the sample is in the top ten clones. Sequencing used PBMCs. The receptors stem from a human donor in good health (CMV status not recorded). Some clones in this sample may be carry-over from other donors' samples.

As concerns this clonotype: A much bigger clone sits one base away, suggesting this may be a read error. J is TRBJ2-5 and V is TRBV7-2, with D tentatively TRBD1 or TRBD2 (5 bases each). The CDR3 runs to 16 residues. Germline CDR1 reads SGHTA; CDR2 reads FQGNSA. CDR3 amino acids: CSSSLGAHVGGETQYF. The DNA of the CDR3 is TGTTCCAGCAGCTTGGGTGCCCACGTTGGGGGAGAGACCCAGTACTTC.

This clonotype was seen a handful of times. This sequence joins TRBV7-9 and TRBJ2-7, with 12 bases matching TRBD2. Trimming at V came to 5 bases and at J to 2 bases, leaving 13 bases not matched to a gene. Germline V gives CDR1 SEHNR, CDR2 FQNEAQ (reference sequence). This CDR3 has 18 amino acids. The CDR3 region has the DNA TGTGCCAGCAGCCACACTACGACCACTAGCGGGGGGCCCTACGAGCAGTACTTC. This sequence encodes CASSHTTTTSGGPYEQYF.

The rearrangement links TRBV12-3 or TRBV12-4 to TRBJ2-1; D uncertain. The CDR3 has 12 residues. Trimming cost V 6 bases and J 6 bases, with 9 bases left between them. The DNA of the CDR3 is TGTGCCAGCAGCTCCCCTATCAATGAGCAGTTCTTC. It specifies CASSSPINEQFF.

This clonotype has a count of ten or more. V usage is TRBV7-3 and J usage is TRBJ2-7; the D call may be TRBD1 or TRBD2 (6 bases each). CDR1 is SGHTA and CDR2 is FQGTGA in the germline V gene. V lost 3 bases and J lost 6, with 12 bases in between. CDR3 length: 13 residues. CDR3 bases: TGTGCCAGCAGCTTCCCGGGGGCTCGCGAGCAGTACTTC. It is translated as CASSFPGAREQYF.

The chain has TRBV20-1 and TRBJ2-1, with TRBD2 matching 13 bases. The CDR3 has 16 residues. Germline CDR1 is DFQATT and CDR2 is SNEGSKA (reference sequence). Losses at the gene ends were 5 bases for V and 3 bases for J; bases not matched to a gene: 7. The CDR3 DNA follows: TGCAGTGCTCTTTTCGGACTAGCGGGAGTCTACAATGAGCAGTTCTTC. Translating it yields CSALFGLAGVYNEQFF.

This clonotype was picked up a small number of times. The V gene is TRBV6-5, the J gene TRBJ2-7; maybe TRBD2 (6 bases). Trimming removed 0 bases from V and 3 bases from J, with 9 bases in between. The CDR3 has 14 amino acids. Germline CDR1 MNHEY, CDR2 SVGAGI. For the CDR3, the DNA is TGTGCCAGCAGTTACTCAGCGGGTTACTACGAGCAGTACTTC. Residues: CASSYSAGYYEQYF.

In its sample, this clonotype was seen many times. The chain employs TRBV7-9 and TRBJ2-1; 10 bases line up with TRBD1. CDR1 is SEHNR, CDR2 FQNEAQ, per germline (reference sequence). This CDR3 region has 16 residues. V shed 1 base, J shed 4 bases, and the junction held 4 bases outside the gene matches. The CDR3 spells CASSLGDRGQYNEQFF. The CDR3 DNA sequence: TGTGCCAGCAGCTTAGGGGACAGGGGCCAATACAATGAGCAGTTCTTC.

This clonotype was observed a handful of times. The V and J genes are TRBV12-3 or TRBV12-4 and TRBJ2-3, with TRBD1 as a possible D gene (6 bases). This CDR3 spans 19 amino acids. V lost 6 bases and J 6 bases, leaving 31 bases between the germline ends. CDR3 protein: CASRSAEPALRGRSDTQYF. CDR3 coding DNA: TGTGCCAGCAGATCCGCCGAACCGGCCCTCAGGGGACGGTCCGATACGCAGTATTTT.

This clonotype was seen only a few times. This chain joins TRBV14 and TRBJ2-1; D uncertain. The germline V and J ends were trimmed by 5 bases and 0 bases, with 11 bases remaining between them. Germline CDR1 is SGHDN and CDR2 is FVKESK. This CDR3 spans 15 amino acids. This CDR3 reads CASSSARVSYNEQFF. CDR3 in DNA: TGTGCCAGCAGCTCCGCAAGAGTCTCCTACAATGAGCAGTTCTTC.

The table lists this clonotype with many counts. This chain uses TRBV7-3 with TRBJ2-5, with 7 bases lining up with TRBD2. The ends lost 5 bases at V and 2 bases at J; junction bases unmatched: 2. The CDR3 covers 13 residues. Germline V gene sequence: CDR1 SGHTA, CDR2 FQGTGA. The CDR3 DNA is TGTGCCAGCAGCCCGGGGGGACAAGAGACCCAGTACTTC. As protein: CASSPGGQETQYF.

There are a few counts of this clonotype. V usage is TRBV20-1 and J usage is TRBJ2-7; possible D gene TRBD1, 6 bases. The germline V gene encodes CDR1 DFQATT and CDR2 SNEGSKA (reference sequence). The CDR3 totals 14 residues. V lost 5 bases and J 5 bases, leaving 19 bases between the germline ends. The CDR3: CSALNRVGKDEQYF. The CDR3 bases are TGCAGTGCTTTAAACAGGGTAGGGAAGGACGAGCAGTACTTC.

The rearrangement joins TRBV25-1 to TRBJ1-6; D might be TRBD1 (6 bases). The CDR3 covers 15 residues. The V gene lost 6 bases and the J gene lost 7 bases, with 16 bases spanning the gap. CDR1 MGHDK and CDR2 SYGVNS come from the germline V gene. The CDR3 loop is CASRDTTGQNSPLHF. The CDR3 nucleotides read TGTGCCAGCAGAGACACAACAGGGCAGAATTCACCCCTCCACTTT. The full variable domain, its missing parts supplied by reference TRBV25-1 and TRBJ1-6, is EADIYQTPRYLVIGTGKKITLECSQTMGHDKMYWYQQDPGMELHLIHYSYGVNSTEKGDLSSESTVSRIRTEHFPLTLESARPSHTSQYLCASRDTTGQNSPLHFGNGTRLTVT.

This clonotype was observed once. A clone one base away is much larger, so this may be a read error. The gene calls are TRBV7-3 and TRBJ1-4, with D perhaps matching TRBD1 (6 bases). Germline loops: CDR1 SGHTA, CDR2 FQGTGA. The CDR3 is 14 amino acids. Between the trimmed V and J ends, which lost 4 bases and 7 bases, there was a span of 13 bases. The CDR3, as DNA: TGTGCCAGCAGCTCGGTACAGGGTATTGAAAAACTGTTTTTT. Translating gives CASSSVQGIEKLFF.

The V call is TRBV6-1, the J call TRBJ2-7; 7 positions match TRBD1. The CDR3 covers 12 residues. Germline CDR1 and CDR2: MNHNS and SASEGT. Trimming cost V 6 bases and J 5 bases; bases outside gene matches: 4. The CDR3 DNA follows: TGTGCCAGCAGCGACAGGGCCCACGAGCAGTACTTC. It encodes CASSDRAHEQYF.

This clonotype was detected a few times. This chain joins TRBV19 and TRBJ2-6, with 7 bases aligning to TRBD1. This CDR3 is built from 17 residues. The ends lost 4 bases at V and 1 base at J; junction bases unmatched: 7. The germline gives CDR1 LNHDA, CDR2 SQIVND (reference sequence). Here the CDR3 DNA reads TGTGCCAGTAGTACCGGGACAGTGGTATCTGGGGCCAACGTCCTGACTTTC. Residues: CASSTGTVVSGANVLTF.

This clonotype was detected only once. This chain connects TRBV19 to TRBJ2-3, with D possibly being TRBD2 (7 bases). CDR1 and CDR2 from the germline V gene are LNHDA and SQIVND (reference sequence). The CDR3 extends over 16 amino acids. V was clipped by 1 base and J by 2 bases, with 13 bases between them. As DNA, the CDR3 is TGTGCCAGTAGTATAGTCAACGGGGGGCCCACAGATACGCAGTATTTT. It is translated as CASSIVNGGPTDTQYF.